Listed below are T cell receptor beta chains from one sample, sequenced in a study of cytomegalovirus exposure and HLA in healthy donors. The method was immunoSEQ multiplex PCR; TCRdb's version includes in-frame clones alone and lacks a portion of them. The table has 200,000 or so clones, more than 80% seen once. Sequencing input: PBMCs. These receptors originate from a man between 18 and 29 years old in good health and CMV-seropositive. The CDR3 runs from the conserved cysteine through the conserved F or W. The D gene is left open where the match is weak. Clone size is given for some rows only: seen once, a few or many times, or a class if the clone is expanded.

abundance: .; v_gene: TRBV18; d_gene: .; j_gene: TRBJ2-1; CDR3aa: CASSPPSPDEQFF; CDR3nt: TGTGCCAGCTCACCACCATCCCCGGATGAGCAGTTCTTC
abundance: .; v_gene: TRBV19; d_gene: .; j_gene: TRBJ2-7; CDR3aa: CASSIFYGSSYEQYF; CDR3nt: TGTGCCAGTAGTATATTCTACGGGAGCTCCTACGAGCAGTACTTC
abundance: .; v_gene: TRBV19; d_gene: TRBD2; j_gene: TRBJ2-7; CDR3aa: CASSPSGAGNYEQYF; CDR3nt: TGTGCCAGTAGTCCTAGCGGGGCCGGAAACTACGAGCAGTACTTC
abundance: .; v_gene: TRBV6-5; d_gene: .; j_gene: TRBJ2-7; CDR3aa: CASTYRGSPSYEQYF; CDR3nt: TGTGCCAGCACCTACCGGGGTTCCCCATCCTACGAGCAGTACTTC
abundance: .; v_gene: TRBV4-2; d_gene: TRBD2; j_gene: TRBJ2-1; CDR3aa: CASSQPNLAGGLNEQFF; CDR3nt: TGTGCCAGCAGCCAACCAAACCTAGCGGGAGGGCTCAATGAGCAGTTCTTC
abundance: .; v_gene: TRBV6-6; d_gene: .; j_gene: TRBJ1-5; CDR3aa: CASLRGNSNQPQHF; CDR3nt: TGTGCCAGCCTTCGGGGGAATAGCAATCAGCCCCAGCATTTT
abundance: .; v_gene: TRBV5-1; d_gene: .; j_gene: TRBJ1-2; CDR3aa: CATRRDSYGYTF; CDR3nt: TGCGCCACCAGGCGGGACTCCTATGGCTACACCTTC
abundance: .; v_gene: TRBV7-8; d_gene: TRBD2; j_gene: TRBJ2-7; CDR3aa: CASSLIAGGREQYF; CDR3nt: TGTGCCAGCAGCTTAATAGCGGGAGGAAGGGAGCAGTACTTC
abundance: .; v_gene: TRBV7-9; d_gene: TRBD2; j_gene: TRBJ2-7; CDR3aa: CASSPSSAAGDYQQYF; CDR3nt: TGTGCCAGCAGTCCTAGCTCAGCGGCGGGGGACTATCAGCAGTACTTC
abundance: .; v_gene: TRBV5-1; d_gene: .; j_gene: TRBJ1-2; CDR3aa: CASSLTGTWSYTF; CDR3nt: TGCGCCAGCAGCTTGACCGGGACATGGAGCTACACCTTC
abundance: .; v_gene: TRBV6-5; d_gene: .; j_gene: TRBJ2-1; CDR3aa: CASSPFLRGNEQFF; CDR3nt: TGTGCCAGCAGCCCGTTCCTCAGGGGAAATGAGCAGTTCTTC
abundance: .; v_gene: TRBV27; d_gene: .; j_gene: TRBJ2-1; CDR3aa: CASSLNIVIGNEQFF; CDR3nt: TGTGCCAGCAGTTTAAATATAGTAATTGGCAATGAGCAGTTCTTC
abundance: .; v_gene: TRBV29-1; d_gene: .; j_gene: TRBJ1-1; CDR3aa: CSVVRGTSEAFF; CDR3nt: TGCAGCGTGGTTCGGGGGACGAGTGAAGCTTTCTTT
abundance: .; v_gene: TRBV28; d_gene: .; j_gene: TRBJ2-2; CDR3aa: CASSFTLNTGELFF; CDR3nt: TGTGCCAGCAGTTTTACCCTAAACACCGGGGAGCTGTTTTTT
abundance: .; v_gene: TRBV28; d_gene: .; j_gene: TRBJ1-2; CDR3aa: CASSINRASGYTF; CDR3nt: TGTGCCAGCAGTATAAACAGGGCTAGTGGCTACACCTTC
abundance: .; v_gene: TRBV28; d_gene: .; j_gene: TRBJ2-7; CDR3aa: CASLPSGRIYEQYF; CDR3nt: TGTGCCAGCTTGCCCAGCGGCCGAATCTACGAGCAGTACTTC
abundance: .; v_gene: TRBV29-1; d_gene: .; j_gene: TRBJ1-3; CDR3aa: CSVVRNGNTIYF; CDR3nt: TGCAGCGTTGTGCGAAATGGAAACACCATATATTTT
abundance: .; v_gene: TRBV6-5; d_gene: .; j_gene: TRBJ2-5; CDR3aa: CASRPTDYQETQYF; CDR3nt: TGTGCCAGCAGACCGACGGACTACCAAGAGACCCAGTACTTC
abundance: .; v_gene: TRBV5-8; d_gene: TRBD1; j_gene: TRBJ2-3; CDR3aa: CASSQDRGTDTQYF; CDR3nt: TGTGCCAGCAGCCAGGACAGGGGAACAGATACGCAGTATTTT
abundance: .; v_gene: TRBV5-4; d_gene: TRBD1; j_gene: TRBJ1-1; CDR3aa: CASSPTLGQGTNTEAFF; CDR3nt: TGTGCCAGCAGCCCGACCCTTGGACAGGGAACGAACACTGAAGCTTTCTTT
abundance: .; v_gene: TRBV10-3; d_gene: TRBD2; j_gene: TRBJ2-5; CDR3aa: CAISESLRREKTQYF; CDR3nt: TGTGCCATCAGTGAGTCGCTGCGGCGGGAGAAGACCCAGTACTTC
abundance: once; v_gene: TRBV5-8; d_gene: TRBD2; j_gene: TRBJ2-3; CDR3aa: CASSLGTSGSTDTQYF; CDR3nt: TGTGCCAGCAGCTTGGGGACTAGCGGAAGCACAGATACGCAGTATTTT
abundance: .; v_gene: TRBV5-1; d_gene: .; j_gene: TRBJ2-1; CDR3aa: CASSPGLASYNEQFF; CDR3nt: TGCGCCAGCAGCCCGGGACTGGCCTCCTACAATGAGCAGTTCTTC
abundance: .; v_gene: TRBV7-2; d_gene: TRBD1; j_gene: TRBJ1-5; CDR3aa: CASSLGTGGFYHQPQHF; CDR3nt: TGTGCCAGCAGCTTAGGTACAGGGGGGTTTTATCATCAGCCCCAGCATTTT
abundance: .; v_gene: TRBV6-1; d_gene: TRBD1; j_gene: TRBJ1-1; CDR3aa: CASRFRQGTTEAFF; CDR3nt: TGTGCCAGCAGGTTCAGACAGGGTACCACTGAAGCTTTCTTT
abundance: .; v_gene: TRBV10-3; d_gene: .; j_gene: TRBJ2-2; CDR3aa: CATHSGTGELFF; CDR3nt: TGTGCCACTCATAGTGGCACCGGGGAGCTGTTTTTT
abundance: .; v_gene: TRBV5-4; d_gene: TRBD1; j_gene: TRBJ2-1; CDR3aa: CASSLYRGADEQFF; CDR3nt: TGTGCCAGCAGCCTCTACAGGGGAGCCGACGAGCAGTTCTTC
abundance: .; v_gene: TRBV19; d_gene: TRBD2; j_gene: TRBJ2-3; CDR3aa: CASNSRGGSTDTQYF; CDR3nt: TGTGCCAGTAATTCACGGGGGGGGTCCACAGATACGCAGTATTTT
abundance: .; v_gene: TRBV6-6; d_gene: TRBD2; j_gene: TRBJ2-7; CDR3aa: CASRPVGGAAYEQYF; CDR3nt: TGTGCCAGCAGGCCGGTGGGAGGGGCAGCTTACGAGCAGTACTTC
abundance: .; v_gene: TRBV5-3; d_gene: TRBD1; j_gene: TRBJ1-2; CDR3aa: CARSLRQGGYTF; CDR3nt: TGTGCCAGAAGCTTACGACAGGGTGGCTACACCTTC
abundance: .; v_gene: TRBV25-1; d_gene: .; j_gene: TRBJ2-5; CDR3aa: CASSESSGRRETQYF; CDR3nt: TGTGCCAGCAGTGAATCGTCAGGGCGAAGGGAGACCCAGTACTTC
abundance: .; v_gene: TRBV5-1; d_gene: .; j_gene: TRBJ2-3; CDR3aa: CASSLDRPSTDTQYF; CDR3nt: TGCGCCAGCAGCTTGGACAGACCCAGCACAGATACGCAGTATTTT
abundance: .; v_gene: TRBV30; d_gene: TRBD2; j_gene: TRBJ2-3; CDR3aa: CAWSRLAGGSSAQYF; CDR3nt: TGTGCCTGGAGTAGACTAGCGGGAGGAAGCTCGGCGCAGTATTTT